This T cell receptor beta chain originates from a study of response to subunit inactivated influenza vaccine. TCRdb fed the RT-PCR reads into MiXCR, producing one record per CDR3 protein. The sample gives hundreds of thousands of distinct CDR3 sequences, approximately 14% of which show up once; about 7.4% is in the top ten. Ten or more counts support this clonotype. Antigen: not known. Study-level points and caveats: The authors offered the suggestion that each seasonal influenza vaccination recruits few new T cells.

Specimen: PBMCs from blood, collected 14 to 15 days before vaccination. The sequence derives from a man in his fifties or sixties who received an inactivated influenza vaccine.

CDR3 DNA sequence: TGTGCCAGCAGCTTTCTCCCAGGGGGGGGTACGCAGTATTTT. This encodes CASSFLPGGGTQYF. The chain couples TRBV7-8 to TRBJ2-3, with D perhaps assigned TRBD1 or TRBD2 (7 bases each). CDR3 length: 14 residues. CDR1 is SGHVS and CDR2 is FQNEAQ in the germline V gene. Trimming shortened V by 3 bases and J by 8 bases, and 15 bases separated the two germline ends.